The source of this T cell receptor beta chain is a study of CD8+CD57+ T cells in acquired aplastic anemia. Looking at the study overall: Sorted CD4+ and CD8+ cells yielded DNA averaging around 3.2 ug.

About this clonotype itself: Its matching antigen is unknown.

Germline CDR1 ENHRY, CDR2 SYGVKD. V lost 10 bases and J 2 bases, leaving 18 bases between the germline ends. The CDR3 extends over 14 amino acids. Study observations and caveats: Patients and controls shared some 30 CD8+ CDR3 sequences. CD8+ Simpson's diversity did not differ significantly between patients and controls.

Both TCR beta VDJ combination and CDR3 sequence profiling were carried out. Genomic DNA was the template for this profiling. One entry per CDR3 protein, called by TCRdb with MiXCR from the reads. Of about 210,000 distinct CDR3 sequences listed, 30% to 40% are singletons. This rearrangement joins TRBV10-3 to TRBJ2-7, with a possible D match to TRBD2 (6 bases). The clonotype originates from a human donor in good health, serving as a control. Source material: sorted CD4+, CD8+, or CD8+CD57+ T cells (not recorded which) from PBMCs. This CDR3 is CASSAGGGTYEQYF. The CDR3 nucleotides read TGTGCCAGCTCAGCAGGCGGAGGGACCTACGAGCAGTACTTC.